This note documents a single T cell receptor (beta chain) sequence. The target antigen is unknown. No treatment of any kind had been given to any patient before thyroid surgery. TCRdb redid the clone calls on the PCR reads using MiXCR. The sample carries tens of thousands of clones, more than 25% recorded once. Trimming stripped 0 bases from V and 6 bases from J, with 11 bases between. Germline V CDR1 and CDR2: DFQATT, SNEGSKA (reference sequence). This CDR3 is 13 amino acids long. This record comes from a study of metastatic and nonmetastatic thyroid tumors. Whole-study results and caveats: According to reports, the diversity of TCR beta was significantly higher in malignant thyroid tumors than in benign nodules, and this held in both blood and tumor samples.

The sequenced material came from blood. This TCR derives from a male donor with papillary thyroid cancer or a benign thyroid nodule (not recorded which). Some clones in this sample may be carry-over from other donors' samples. The V call is TRBV20-1, the J call TRBJ1-2; D ambiguous. The CDR3 reads CSARDPGKDGYTF. The CDR3 nucleotides are TGCAGTGCTAGAGATCCGGGGAAGGATGGCTACACCTTC.